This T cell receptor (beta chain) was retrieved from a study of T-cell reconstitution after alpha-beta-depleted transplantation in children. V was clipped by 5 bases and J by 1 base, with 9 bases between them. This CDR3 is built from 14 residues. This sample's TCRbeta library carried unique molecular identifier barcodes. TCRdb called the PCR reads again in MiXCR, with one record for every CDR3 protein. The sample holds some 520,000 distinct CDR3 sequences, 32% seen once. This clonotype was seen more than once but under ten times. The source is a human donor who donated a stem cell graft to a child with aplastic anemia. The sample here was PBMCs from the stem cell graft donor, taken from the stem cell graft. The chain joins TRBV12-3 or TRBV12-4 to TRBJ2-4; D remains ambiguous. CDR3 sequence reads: CASSLVQAKNIQYF. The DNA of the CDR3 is TGTGCCAGCAGTCTAGTACAGGCCAAAAACATTCAGTACTTC.